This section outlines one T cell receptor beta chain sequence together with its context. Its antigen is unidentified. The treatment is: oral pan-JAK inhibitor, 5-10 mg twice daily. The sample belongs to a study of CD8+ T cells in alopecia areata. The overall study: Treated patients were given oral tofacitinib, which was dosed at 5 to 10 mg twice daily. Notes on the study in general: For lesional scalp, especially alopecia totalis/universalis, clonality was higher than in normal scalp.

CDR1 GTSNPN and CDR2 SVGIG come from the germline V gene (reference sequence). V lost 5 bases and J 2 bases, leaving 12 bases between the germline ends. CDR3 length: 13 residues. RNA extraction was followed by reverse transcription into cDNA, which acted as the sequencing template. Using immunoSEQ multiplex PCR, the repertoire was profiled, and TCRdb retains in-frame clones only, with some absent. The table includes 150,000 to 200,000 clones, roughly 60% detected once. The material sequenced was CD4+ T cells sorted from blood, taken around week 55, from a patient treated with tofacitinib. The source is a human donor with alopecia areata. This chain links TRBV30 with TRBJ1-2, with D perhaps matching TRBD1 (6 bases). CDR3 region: CAWEWGRNYGYTF. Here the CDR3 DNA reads TGTGCCTGGGAATGGGGGCGCAACTATGGCTACACCTTC.